These 26 T cell receptor beta chains originate from one sample sequenced in a study of siplizumab effects on memory and regulatory T cells. The protocol was immunoSEQ multiplex PCR, while the TCRdb copy is restricted to in-frame clones and leaves out a portion. The sample consists of about 100,000 clones, roughly 93% of them appearing once. The sequenced sample consisted of non-Treg CD4+ T cells sorted from blood. These receptors all come from a human donor in good health.

The chain joins TRBV28 to TRBJ1-4; D is unresolved. The CDR3 has 15 amino acids. Per the germline V gene, CDR1 is MDHEN and CDR2 is SYDVKM. Trimming cost V 4 bases and J 3 bases, with 12 bases left between them. DNA for the CDR3: TGTGCCAGCAGTTCAGGACCAGCGGCTAATGAAAAACTGTTTTTT. Amino acid sequence: CASSSGPAANEKLFF. The full variable domain, with the rest looked up from reference TRBV28 and TRBJ1-4, is DVKVTQSSRYLVKRTGEKVFLECVQDMDHENMFWYRQDPGLGLRLIYFSYDVKMKEKGDIPEGYSVSREKKERFSLILESASTNQTSMYLCASSSGPAANEKLFFGSGTQLSVL.

V is TRBV10-3 and J is TRBJ1-1; 7 bases fit TRBD1. The V gene's germline CDR1 is ENHRY and CDR2 SYGVKD. The CDR3 is 12 residues long. The V segment lost 0 bases and the J segment 11 bases; nucleotides outside the gene matches: 3. CDR3 DNA sequence: TGTGCCATCAGTGAGTCAAGGGGGCAGGCTTTCTTT. Its translation is CAISESRGQAFF.

The rearrangement uses TRBV19 and TRBJ1-2; no reliable D call. V was trimmed by 6 bases and J by 3 bases, leaving 11 bases between them. Per germline, CDR1 LNHDA and CDR2 SQIVND (reference sequence). The CDR3 is 13 amino acids. The DNA of the CDR3 is TGTGCCAGTAGGAAAGAGTCCCACTATGGCTACACCTTC. Encoded protein: CASRKESHYGYTF.

The rearrangement uses TRBV6-1 and TRBJ1-5; no reliable D call. CDR1 is MNHNS, CDR2 SASEGT, per germline. The CDR3 covers 14 residues. V lost 3 bases to trimming and J lost 3 bases, with 9 bases between them. The CDR3 loop is CASSDMGNNQPQHF. DNA of the CDR3: TGTGCCAGCAGTGATATGGGGAACAATCAGCCCCAGCATTTT.

The chain couples TRBV28 to TRBJ2-7; 7 bases match TRBD1. In germline, CDR1 is MDHEN, CDR2 SYDVKM. V was clipped by 5 bases and J by 5 bases; unmatched bases: 9. The CDR3 has 14 amino acids. The CDR3, as DNA: TGTGCCAGCAGTCCACGACAGGGAGACAACGAGCAGTACTTC. This sequence encodes CASSPRQGDNEQYF.

V and J are TRBV27 and TRBJ2-7; D might be TRBD1 or TRBD2, each matching 6 bases. The V and J ends lost 0 bases and 0 bases respectively, with 15 bases between them. CDR1 MNHEY and CDR2 SMNVEV come from the germline V gene (reference sequence). The CDR3 is made up of 17 amino acids. CDR3 sequence: CASSLSSGGADSYEQYF. The CDR3 DNA sequence: TGTGCCAGCAGTTTATCTTCCGGGGGCGCCGACTCCTACGAGCAGTACTTC.

This rearrangement joins TRBV11-2 to TRBJ2-7, with TRBD1 matching 7 bases. The length of the CDR3 is 15 residues. Germline trimming cut 5 bases from V and 0 bases from J; bases unmatched to any gene: 7. Germline CDR1 SGHAT, CDR2 FQNNGV. CDR3 protein: CASSVDRLLSYEQYF. The CDR3 DNA reads as TGTGCCAGCAGCGTGGACAGGCTTCTCTCCTACGAGCAGTACTTC.

This chain uses TRBV5-4 with TRBJ2-7, with 9 positions matching TRBD1. J gave up 0 bases and V 4 bases, and 5 bases lay outside the gene matches. Germline values: CDR1 SGHNT, CDR2 YYREEE (reference sequence). This CDR3 has 15 residues. In nucleotides, the CDR3 is TGTGCCAGCAGCAGACCGACAGGGGGCTCCTACGAGCAGTACTTC. This gives the protein CASSRPTGGSYEQYF.

The chain is built from TRBV4-2 and TRBJ2-3; 11 nucleotides match TRBD2. Germline V CDR1 and CDR2: LGHNA, YNFKEQ. With 3 bases clipped from V and 2 bases from J, the junction kept 7 bases outside the gene matches. The length of the CDR3 is 17 residues. The CDR3 spells CASSHSGTSGYTDTQYF. DNA of the CDR3: TGTGCCAGCAGCCACTCCGGGACTAGCGGTTACACAGATACGCAGTATTTT.

The V gene is TRBV6-4, the J gene TRBJ2-4; 12 bases line up with TRBD2. Germline V gene lookup returns CDR1 MRHNA and CDR2 SNTAGT. With 9 bases clipped from V and 1 base from J, the junction kept 7 bases outside the gene matches. The CDR3 loop spans 16 amino acids. The CDR3 nucleotides read TGTGCCAGTAATGCTAGCGGGAGGGGTGCCAAAAACATTCAGTACTTC. Its translation is CASNASGRGAKNIQYF.

The chain employs TRBV7-6 and TRBJ2-1; 7 bases match TRBD2. V dropped 5 bases and J dropped 3; count of bases not matched to a gene: 7. The CDR3 consists of 15 residues. Per the germline V gene, CDR1 is SGHVS and CDR2 is FNYEAQ. CDR3: CASSPAGVVYNEQFF. DNA of the CDR3: TGTGCCAGCAGCCCCGCGGGAGTAGTCTACAATGAGCAGTTCTTC.

The rearrangement joins TRBV19 to TRBJ1-1; D ambiguous. The CDR3 runs to 13 residues. V was trimmed by 7 bases and J by 3 bases, leaving 12 bases between them. Germline V CDR1 and CDR2: LNHDA, SQIVND (reference sequence). CDR3 sequence (DNA): TGTGCCAGTACCACCACCTGGGACACTGAAGCTTTCTTT. This encodes CASTTTWDTEAFF.

The chain has TRBV28 and TRBJ2-7, with D uncertain. The germline CDR1 and CDR2 sequences are MDHEN and SYDVKM. The V and J ends lost 4 bases and 4 bases respectively, with 5 bases between them. The CDR3 has 11 residues. CDR3: CASSYQYEQYF. The CDR3 DNA sequence: TGTGCCAGCAGTTACCAGTACGAGCAGTACTTC.

The chain is built from TRBV6-5 and TRBJ1-5, with D maybe TRBD1 (5 bases). The V end was cut by 5 bases, the J end by 6 bases, with 17 bases between. The CDR3 is 15 residues long. Germline CDR1 and CDR2: MNHEY and SVGAGI. The CDR3 DNA follows: TGTGCCAGCAGTCCTAGGCGGGCAGGGACTCAGCCCCAGCATTTT. Protein: CASSPRRAGTQPQHF.

V gene TRBV7-9 combines with J gene TRBJ1-6, with unresolved D. V was trimmed by 2 bases and J by 5 bases, leaving 10 bases between them. Germline V CDR1 and CDR2: SEHNR, FQNEAQ (reference sequence). The CDR3 has 15 amino acids. CDR3 in amino acids: CASSLTRPDNSPLHF. The CDR3 DNA is TGTGCCAGCAGCTTAACTCGCCCCGATAATTCACCCCTCCACTTT. Combining the CDR3 with reference TRBV7-9 and TRBJ1-6 gives the whole variable domain DTGVSQNPRHKITKRGQNVTFRCDPISEHNRLYWYRQTLGQGPEFLTYFQNEAQLEKSRLLSDRFSAERPKGSFSTLEIQRTEQGDSAMYLCASSLTRPDNSPLHFGNGTRLTVT.

The rearrangement uses TRBV6-5 and TRBJ2-3; D remains unclear. With 8 bases removed from V and 0 bases from J, the gap between germline ends came to 15 bases. This CDR3 has 15 amino acids. Germline V gives CDR1 MNHEY, CDR2 SVGAGI. The CDR3 DNA sequence: TGTGCCAGCGGGTACTTAGGGCAGAGCACAGATACGCAGTATTTT. Residues: CASGYLGQSTDTQYF.

This clone was detected only once. J is TRBJ2-2 and V is TRBV15; D not certain. The CDR3 spans 17 residues. V lost 3 bases and J lost 2, with 16 bases in between. Looked up from germline, CDR1 is LNHNV and CDR2 is YYDKDF (reference sequence). CDR3 loop: CATSRFLGSINTGELFF. The CDR3 bases are TGTGCCACCAGCAGGTTTCTAGGCAGCATAAACACCGGGGAGCTGTTTTTT.

The rearrangement joins TRBV28 to TRBJ2-5; a possible D gene is TRBD2 (6 bases). Trimming cost V 4 bases and J 5 bases, with 20 bases left between them. Germline assignment: CDR1 MDHEN and CDR2 SYDVKM. This CDR3 has 16 residues. The CDR3 DNA reads as TGTGCCAGCAGTTCGTTAGCGGTCGGGGGTGGGGAGACCCAGTACTTC. It specifies CASSSLAVGGGETQYF.

This clone was detected once. This chain uses TRBV6-1 with TRBJ2-5, with TRBD2 matching 12 bases. Germline V gives CDR1 MNHNS, CDR2 SASEGT. The CDR3 contains 14 residues. The J segment lost 2 bases and the V segment lost 7 bases, leaving 2 bases of the junction unmatched. The CDR3 DNA is TGTGCCAGCACAGGACTAGCGGGGCAAGAGACCCAGTACTTC. Amino acid sequence: CASTGLAGQETQYF.

This sequence joins TRBV19 and TRBJ2-3, with D tentatively TRBD1 (6 bases). The V end lost 3 bases, the J end lost 1 base, and 14 bases lay between the germline ends. Germline CDR1 and CDR2: LNHDA and SQIVND (reference sequence). This CDR3 comprises 16 residues. CDR3 in amino acids: CASSINPRGGTDTQYF. CDR3 in DNA: TGTGCCAGTAGTATTAACCCCAGGGGAGGCACAGATACGCAGTATTTT.

V usage is TRBV2 and J usage is TRBJ2-5, with a weak D call TRBD1 (5 bases). The CDR3 totals 13 residues. The germline V and J ends were trimmed by 8 bases and 3 bases, with 13 bases remaining between them. The V gene's germline CDR1 is SNHLY and CDR2 FYNNEI. CDR3 sequence reads: CASGFGREETQYF. The CDR3 coding sequence is TGTGCCAGCGGGTTTGGCAGGGAAGAGACCCAGTACTTC.

The chain couples TRBV5-3 to TRBJ2-7, with D perhaps matching TRBD2 (7 bases). TRBV5-3 is annotated as an ORF whose role is uncertain. Trimming shortened V by 5 bases and J by 5 bases, and 26 bases separated the two germline ends. This CDR3 is 17 amino acids long. CDR3 sequence (DNA): TGTGCCAGAAGACCCGTTTGGGGGGGCGGACGAACCCACGAGCAGTACTTC. This encodes CARRPVWGGGRTHEQYF.

The CDR3 sequence is CASSPGADNQPQHF. CDR3 nucleotide sequence: TGTGCCAGCAGCCCAGGGGCGGATAATCAGCCCCAGCATTTT. The V and J genes are TRBV7-8 and TRBJ1-5; tentatively, D is TRBD1 (6 bases). CDR1 is SGHVS, CDR2 FQNEAQ, per germline. The CDR3 extends over 14 amino acids. Between the trimmed V and J ends, which lost 5 bases and 4 bases, there was a span of 12 bases.

V is TRBV11-2 and J is TRBJ1-3; D is unresolved. The V and J ends lost 5 bases and 0 bases respectively, with 11 bases between them. This CDR3 has 15 amino acids. Germline CDR1 reads SGHAT; CDR2 reads FQNNGV. CDR3 sequence reads: CASSPRTASGNTIYF. CDR3 nucleotides: TGTGCCAGCAGCCCCCGGACTGCCTCTGGAAACACCATATATTTT.

The chain carries TRBV5-1 and TRBJ1-2; possibly TRBD1 for D (6 bases). CDR1 is SGHRS and CDR2 is YFSETQ in the germline V gene. The CDR3 has 15 residues. V dropped 1 base and J dropped 4 bases, with 14 bases sitting between them. For the CDR3, the DNA is TGCGCCAGCAGCTTGTATTTCCAGGGGACCTATGGCTACACCTTC. It yields the protein CASSLYFQGTYGYTF. Drawing the rest from reference TRBV5-1 and TRBJ1-2, the complete variable domain is KAGVTQTPRYLIKTRGQQVTLSCSPISGHRSVSWYQQTPGQGLQFLFEYFSETQRNKGNFPGRFSGRQFSNSRSEMNVSTLELGDSALYLCASSLYFQGTYGYTFGSGTRLTVV.

V is TRBV6-5 and J is TRBJ2-2; perhaps D is TRBD1 or TRBD2 (6 bases each). Germline V gene lookup returns CDR1 MNHEY and CDR2 SVGAGI. This CDR3 comprises 14 residues. V dropped 4 bases and J dropped 3 bases, with 9 bases sitting between them. This CDR3 reads CASSFGGDTGELFF. For the CDR3, the DNA is TGTGCCAGCAGTTTCGGGGGCGACACCGGGGAGCTGTTTTTT.